This TCR beta chain was documented in a study of cytomegalovirus exposure and HLA in healthy donors. The study, taken as a whole, reports: Cytomegalovirus status was reportedly diagnosed by the classifier with high specificity and sensitivity. Specific recognition of CMV antigens was confirmed in vitro for a few chains (all CMV-associated).

Comments on this clone: Antigen: not known.

The donors were members of the validation cohort comprising about 130 subjects, separate from the roughly 600-subject first cohort. The data were produced by immunoSEQ multiplex PCR, yet TCRdb's version contains in-frame clones alone and is incomplete. This repertoire shows about 240,000 clones, around 85% found once; its top ten account for roughly 1.2%. The clonotype originates from a woman aged 30 to 39 in good health and CMV-seropositive. Sequencing was done on a sample of PBMCs.

The DNA for the CDR3 is TGTGCCAGCAGCTTACAGGGGCAGGTTGCAGATACGCAGTATTTT. Its protein product is CASSLQGQVADTQYF. The chain uses TRBV7-3 and TRBJ2-3, with D possibly matching TRBD1 (6 bases). In germline, CDR1 is SGHTA, CDR2 FQGTGA. The length of the CDR3 is 15 residues. V dropped 2 bases and J dropped 4 bases, with 13 bases sitting between them.